This TCR beta chain came from a study of blood T cell repertoires in COVID-19. At the level of the study: The samples span acute and convalescent COVID-19 from the United States, Italy and Spain. T cells, B-cell-depleted T cells, or PBMCs supplied cDNA or gDNA.

Repertoires were generated with immunoSEQ multiplex PCR, while TCRdb's copy carries only in-frame clones and drops some. Of 200,000 or so clones in the sample, 88% were seen once. Participant ages covered roughly 18 to 89 years across about two dozen US areas. Per germline, CDR1 MGHDK and CDR2 SYGVNS. V was pared by 0 bases and J by 7 bases, with 18 bases between. This CDR3 is built from 16 residues. The rearrangement joins TRBV25-1 to TRBJ1-2; D not resolved. The sequence was collected from a woman aged 40 to 50 with acute COVID-19. Sequencing used PBMCs or T cells enriched from blood (not recorded which). The DNA of the CDR3 is TGTGCCAGCAGTGAATATGGGAAGACTAGCGCCCGTGGCTACACCTTC. Amino acids: CASSEYGKTSARGYTF.